One sample yielded the 23 T cell receptor beta chains listed below, sequenced in a study of T cells in Graves' hyperthyroidism and ophthalmopathy. The source material, RNA transcripts, was used to amplify TCR beta CDR3 regions. HTBI primers were used for first-round RT-PCR of the TCR CDR3. TCRdb reprocessed the multiplex PCR reads via MiXCR and lists one record per CDR3 protein. Of roughly 380,000 distinct CDR3 sequences listed, approximately 20% were seen once; the top ten hold 3% to 4%. Sequencing was performed on blood. The source of these receptors is a woman between 18 and 29 years old with Graves' hyperthyroidism.

This chain connects TRBV9 to TRBJ2-7, with 10 positions matching TRBD1. Germline V CDR1 and CDR2: SGDLS, YYNGEE. The length of the CDR3 is 16 residues. J was trimmed by 4 bases and V by 4 bases; bases with no gene match: 11. In DNA, the CDR3 is TGTGCCAGCAGCCCCCAGGGGACAGGGGATCGTTACGAGCAGTACTTC. It translates to CASSPQGTGDRYEQYF.

On this clonotype itself: A much larger clone lies one base from this, so it may be a read error. This chain joins TRBV2 and TRBJ2-2; no clear D. The CDR3 is 11 amino acids. Germline assignment: CDR1 SNHLY and CDR2 FYNNEI. The V gene lost 6 bases and the J gene lost 6 bases, with 5 bases spanning the gap. For the CDR3, the DNA is TGTGCCAGCAGCATACCCGGGGAGCTGTTTTTT. The encoded protein is CASSIPGELFF.

Ten or more counts support this clonotype. This chain uses TRBV6-1 with TRBJ2-7; possibly TRBD2 for D (7 bases). CDR1 and CDR2 (germline): MNHNS, SASEGT. The V gene lost 0 bases and the J gene lost 1 base, with 19 bases spanning the gap. This CDR3 has 18 residues. The CDR3 coding sequence is TGTGCCAGCAGTGAAGCGCTTCGGGGCGGGGGCAGGTCCTACGAGCAGTACTTC. Translated, it gives CASSEALRGGGRSYEQYF.

This clonotype was seen ten or more times. The CDR3: CASSLRQGGSPLHF. For the CDR3, the DNA is TGTGCCAGCAGTTTACGACAGGGAGGTTCACCCCTCCACTTT. The chain is built from TRBV6-5 and TRBJ1-6, with 7 bases that match TRBD1. In germline, CDR1 is MNHEY, CDR2 SVGAGI. V was clipped by 4 bases and J by 9 bases; unmatched bases: 6. This CDR3 has 14 amino acids.

This clonotype was seen ten or more times. V is TRBV6-2 or TRBV6-3 and J is TRBJ2-2; D possibly corresponds to TRBD1 (6 bases). CDR3 length: 14 residues. The germline gives CDR1 MNHEY, CDR2 SVGEGT. V dropped 7 bases and J dropped 7 bases, with 16 bases sitting between them. The DNA for the CDR3 is TGTGCCAGCAAGGTCGCCAGGGGAATCGGGGAGCTGTTTTTT. Residues: CASKVARGIGELFF.

The rearrangement joins TRBV6-5 to TRBJ2-5; D gene unclear. This CDR3 has 13 residues. V was cut by 6 bases and J by 2 bases, with 10 bases left in between. Germline values: CDR1 MNHEY, CDR2 SVGAGI. CDR3 bases: TGTGCCAGCAGGTCGGACGGTCAAGAGACCCAGTACTTC. It specifies CASRSDGQETQYF.

This chain connects TRBV15 to TRBJ2-5; the D gene could be TRBD1 or TRBD2 (6 bases each). The length of the CDR3 is 17 residues. Germline-derived CDR1 and CDR2 are LNHNV and YYDKDF (reference sequence). Deletions cut 1 base from V and 4 bases from J, with 19 bases between. The CDR3 DNA sequence: TGTGCCACCAGCAGAGTAGGGGGGAGAGGGATCGGAGAGACCCAGTACTTC. It specifies CATSRVGGRGIGETQYF. The variable domain in full, completed from reference TRBV15 and TRBJ2-5, reads DAMVIQNPRYQVTQFGKPVTLSCSQTLNHNVMYWYQQKSSQAPKLLFHYYDKDFNNEADTPDNFQSRRPNTSFCFLDIRSPGLGDTAMYLCATSRVGGRGIGETQYFGPGTRLLVL.

This chain links TRBV7-8 with TRBJ2-1; 12 nucleotides match TRBD2. Trimming removed 5 bases from V and 10 bases from J; junction bases left unmatched: 9. Germline lookup yields CDR1 SGHVS and CDR2 FQNEAQ. The CDR3 runs to 15 residues. CDR3 nucleotide sequence: TGTGCCAGCAGCCCCTCTAGCGGGGGGGCCAAAGAGCAGTTCTTC. Translated, it gives CASSPSSGGAKEQFF.

Ten or more counts support this clonotype. The V gene is TRBV2, the J gene TRBJ1-1; D ambiguous. CDR1 and CDR2 from the germline V gene are SNHLY and FYNNEI. CDR3 size: 12 residues. V shed 4 bases and J shed 4 bases, with 7 bases lying between them. DNA of the CDR3: TGTGCCAGCAGTGTTGAGGTCACTGAAGCTTTCTTT. It translates to CASSVEVTEAFF.

In DNA, the CDR3 is TGTGCCACCAGCAGCCGGACGAGTGACCAAGAGACCCAGTACTTC. Protein sequence: CATSSRTSDQETQYF. J is TRBJ2-5 and V is TRBV15, with D unresolved. Trimming pared 3 bases from V and 0 bases from J, leaving 11 bases between. Germline V gene lookup returns CDR1 LNHNV and CDR2 YYDKDF (reference sequence). The CDR3 is 15 residues long.

This clonotype was detected many times. The chain joins TRBV7-9 to TRBJ1-1; D might be TRBD1 (5 bases). The CDR3 is made up of 15 amino acids. Germline V gene data show CDR1 as SEHNR and CDR2 as FQNEAQ (reference sequence). V was shortened by 5 bases and J by 5 bases, with 18 bases between the two germline ends. The CDR3 DNA is TGTGCCAGCAGCCCCAGGGAGTTTGGAGCAACTGAAGCTTTCTTT. The encoded protein is CASSPREFGATEAFF.

This chain uses TRBV5-1 with TRBJ1-2, with a possible D match to TRBD1 (6 bases). V shed 3 bases and J shed 7 bases, with 16 bases lying between them. In germline, CDR1 is SGHRS, CDR2 YFSETQ. This CDR3 contains 14 residues. CDR3 amino acids: CASSWDEQGGGYTF. For the CDR3, the DNA is TGCGCCAGCAGCTGGGACGAACAGGGAGGTGGCTACACCTTC.

There are many counts of this clonotype. The rearrangement links TRBV6-5 to TRBJ2-7, with D tentatively TRBD1 or TRBD2 (5 bases each). Germline CDR1 is MNHEY and CDR2 is SVGAGI. The CDR3 is 14 residues long. The V and J ends lost 5 bases and 7 bases respectively, with 18 bases between them. The CDR3 nucleotides read TGTGCCAGCAGTCCCCGCCGGACTCCAGGGGAGCAGTACTTC. Amino acids: CASSPRRTPGEQYF.

Of note for this clonotype: A much larger clone lies one base from this, so it may be a read error. J is TRBJ1-1 and V is TRBV30; D remains ambiguous. CDR1 is GTSNPN, CDR2 SVGIG, per germline (reference sequence). This CDR3 is 14 amino acids long. Trimming removed 5 bases at V and 1 base at J, with 14 bases between. CDR3 loop: CAWYPYNTNTEAFF. DNA of the CDR3: TGTGCCTGGTACCCCTACAACACGAACACTGAAGCTTTCTTT.

In this sample, this clonotype turned up many times. The chain carries TRBV12-3 or TRBV12-4 and TRBJ1-5, with a weak D call TRBD1 (5 bases). This CDR3 contains 15 residues. Between the trimmed V and J ends, which lost 11 bases and 0 bases, there was a span of 17 bases. CDR3 nucleotide sequence: TGTGCCTCAACGCCAGGGAAGCTTAGCAATCAGCCCCAGCATTTT. This codes for CASTPGKLSNQPQHF.

This clonotype was counted ten times or more. The V and J genes are TRBV11-2 and TRBJ2-7, with TRBD2 matching over 7 bases. V lost 5 bases to trimming and J lost 6 bases; unmatched junction nucleotides: 7. This CDR3 has 13 residues. Germline V gene lookup returns CDR1 SGHAT and CDR2 FQNNGV. CDR3 DNA sequence: TGTGCCAGCAGCCACCCGGGGGGTCGCGAGCAGTACTTC. Translated, it gives CASSHPGGREQYF.

This clonotype was detected ten times or more. The CDR3 coding sequence is TGCGCCAGCAGCTTGGAGGGGAGCGGAAACACCATATATTTT. Its translation: CASSLEGSGNTIYF. This sequence joins TRBV5-1 and TRBJ1-3, with D possibly matching TRBD1 (5 bases). Germline lookup yields CDR1 SGHRS and CDR2 YFSETQ. V gave up 0 bases and J gave up 4 bases, with 8 bases separating them. The CDR3 length is 14 residues.

There are many counts of this clonotype. The chain combines TRBV14 with TRBJ2-7; no clear D. The germline CDR1 and CDR2 sequences are SGHDN and FVKESK. Trimming took 3 bases from V and 2 from J, leaving 2 bases between them. The CDR3 totals 11 residues. In DNA, the CDR3 is TGTGCCAGCAGCCACACCTACGAGCAGTACTTC. Translated, it gives CASSHTYEQYF.

This clonotype was seen ten or more times. This chain connects TRBV11-2 to TRBJ2-7; the D gene is possibly TRBD2 (5 bases). This CDR3 is built from 15 residues. Germline loops: CDR1 SGHAT, CDR2 FQNNGV. The ends were cut back, 2 bases at V and 3 bases at J, with 14 bases in the middle. The CDR3 DNA reads TGTGCCAGCAGCTTATGGCTAGCTCTCAGCTACGAGCAGTACTTC. Its translation is CASSLWLALSYEQYF.

Ten or more counts support this clonotype. The chain has TRBV6-1 and TRBJ2-7, with D possibly being TRBD1 or TRBD2 (5 bases each). In germline, CDR1 is MNHNS, CDR2 SASEGT. V was cut by 3 bases and J by 4 bases, with 13 bases left in between. There are 14 residues in the CDR3. The CDR3 nucleotides are TGTGCCAGCAGTGAGTGGGACGGTACGTACGAGCAGTACTTC. It yields the protein CASSEWDGTYEQYF.

The chain joins TRBV16 to TRBJ1-6, with TRBD1 matching 9 bases. The CDR3 is made up of 17 amino acids. Germline V CDR1 and CDR2: KGHSY, FQNENV. V gave up 4 bases and J gave up 7 bases; unmatched junction bases: 11. This CDR3 reads CASSPAMDRGGNSPLHF. The CDR3 DNA reads TGTGCCAGCAGCCCTGCTATGGACAGGGGAGGAAATTCACCCCTCCACTTT.

This clonotype came up many times. This chain connects TRBV19 to TRBJ2-7, with 9 positions matching TRBD2. Per germline, CDR1 LNHDA and CDR2 SQIVND (reference sequence). V shed 3 bases and J 5 bases; nucleotides not matched to a gene: 8. The CDR3 loop spans 15 amino acids. The chain's CDR3 is CASSISGTSFHEQYF. CDR3 sequence (DNA): TGTGCCAGTAGTATCTCCGGGACTAGCTTCCACGAGCAGTACTTC.

This clonotype was picked up many times. This sequence joins TRBV6-1 and TRBJ1-5; no reliable D call. The germline V gene has CDR1 MNHNS and CDR2 SASEGT. CDR3 length: 12 residues. Deletions cut 4 bases from V and 4 bases from J, with 5 bases between. The CDR3 is CASSAQNQPQHF. DNA of the CDR3: TGTGCCAGCAGTGCTCAGAATCAGCCCCAGCATTTT.